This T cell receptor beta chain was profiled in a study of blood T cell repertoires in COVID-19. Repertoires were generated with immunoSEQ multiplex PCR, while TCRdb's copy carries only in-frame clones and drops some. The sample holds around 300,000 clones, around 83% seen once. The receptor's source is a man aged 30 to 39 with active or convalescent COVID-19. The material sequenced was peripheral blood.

This chain's CDR3 is CAWSVQAGSGEQFF. The CDR3 DNA reads TGTGCCTGGAGTGTACAAGCGGGTTCGGGTGAGCAGTTCTTC. J is TRBJ2-1 and V is TRBV30; D is possibly TRBD2 (6 bases). This CDR3 is 14 amino acids long. Germline CDR1 and CDR2: GTSNPN and SVGIG (reference sequence). Deletions cut 0 bases from V and 9 bases from J, with 15 bases between.